The 15 T cell receptor beta chains below all came from one sample that was sequenced in a study of blood T cells in healthy people across ages. Then a second PCR, running roughly 7 to 11 cycles, was carried out with a sample-barcoded 5' primer and a J-beta primer mix. TCRdb redid the calling of the 5' RACE reads with MiXCR, one entry per CDR3 protein. The sample yields 650,000 to 800,000 distinct CDR3 sequences, about 42% seen once. The sequencing input was blood. These receptors were obtained from a man aged 55 to 70 in good health.

This clonotype appeared a few times. V gene TRBV28 combines with J gene TRBJ2-4; possible D gene TRBD1, 6 bases. The J call is doubtful: the DNA matches TRBJ2-7 better. The germline gives CDR1 MDHEN, CDR2 SYDVKM. The CDR3 is 16 residues long. CDR3 nucleotides: TGTGCCAGCAGATCCAGGCGGTCCACAGGGAGATACGAGCAGTACTTC. The encoded protein is CASRSRRSTGRYEQYF.

The chain couples TRBV3-1 to TRBJ2-3, with D hard to call. The CDR3 runs to 16 residues. Trimming shortened V by 0 bases and J by 2 bases, and 12 bases separated the two germline ends. Per germline, CDR1 LGHDT and CDR2 YNNKEL (reference sequence). CDR3 nucleotide sequence: TGTGCCAGCAGCCAAGAGGTTTTGCCGCCCACAGATACGCAGTATTTT. Protein: CASSQEVLPPTDTQYF.

The rearrangement uses TRBV9 and TRBJ2-1; no clear D. Trimming took off 3 bases at V and 8 bases at J, with 9 bases between the two ends. CDR1 is SGDLS and CDR2 is YYNGEE in the germline V gene. This CDR3 contains 12 residues. The CDR3 loop is CASSGGNYEQFF. The CDR3 DNA reads as TGTGCCAGCAGCGGTGGTAATTATGAGCAGTTCTTC.

In this sample, this clonotype turned up a few times. V is TRBV5-5 and J is TRBJ2-7, with a tentative D call TRBD2 (7 bases). CDR3 size: 16 residues. The V end lost 1 base, the J end lost 7 bases, and 21 bases lay between the germline ends. Germline assignment: CDR1 SGHKS and CDR2 YYEKEE (reference sequence). Here the CDR3 DNA reads TGTGCCAGCAGCTTGTGGGGGGGCACCCCTCCTCTGGAGCAGTACTTC. Encoded protein: CASSLWGGTPPLEQYF.

This clonotype has more than one count but fewer than ten. This rearrangement joins TRBV11-3 to TRBJ2-3, with a possible D match to TRBD1 (6 bases). Trimming removed 7 bases at V and 6 bases at J, with 20 bases between. Germline CDR1 SGHNT, CDR2 YENEEA. The CDR3 covers 15 residues. Here the CDR3 DNA reads TGTGCCAGCATCCCCGACGGGGACACATCGGATACGCAGTATTTT. As protein: CASIPDGDTSDTQYF.

This chain links TRBV25-1 with TRBJ1-1; no firm D call. Per the germline V gene, CDR1 is MGHDK and CDR2 is SYGVNS. CDR3 length equals 14 residues. Trimming shortened V by 0 bases and J by 0 bases, and 5 bases separated the two germline ends. This CDR3 is CASSEYNMNTEAFF. As DNA, the CDR3 is TGTGCCAGCAGTGAATATAACATGAACACTGAAGCTTTCTTT.

This clonotype was picked up a small number of times. The chain recombines TRBV5-4 with TRBJ2-7; 8 bases agree with TRBD1. The end of the DNA is better explained by TRBJ2-5, so the J call may be wrong. Germline CDR1 SGHNT, CDR2 YYREEE (reference sequence). This CDR3 is built from 16 residues. The DNA of the CDR3 is TGTGCCAGCAGCTTGGTGGGGGGACAGGACCAAGAGACCCAGTACTTC. Its protein is CASSLVGGQDQETQYF.

Turning to this clonotype: A much larger clonotype is one base distant, so this may be a read error. The chain joins TRBV20-1 to TRBJ1-5, with 7 bases fitting TRBD1. Germline CDR1 and CDR2: DFQATT and SNEGSKA (reference sequence). This CDR3 is 14 amino acids long. Trimming cost V 1 base and J 6 bases; bases outside gene matches: 6. The CDR3 spells CSARAQGTPQPQHF. The CDR3 region has the DNA TGCAGTGCTAGAGCACAGGGGACCCCTCAGCCCCAGCATTTT.

The CDR3 reads CASSPISGRKETQYF. The CDR3 DNA is TGTGCCAGCAGCCCAATAAGTGGCAGAAAAGAGACCCAGTACTTC. The rearrangement joins TRBV11-2 to TRBJ2-5; no firm D call. CDR3 length: 15 amino acids. V lost 5 bases and J 3 bases, leaving 16 bases between the germline ends. Germline values: CDR1 SGHAT, CDR2 FQNNGV.

The genes are TRBV12-3 or TRBV12-4 and TRBJ1-3; tentatively, D is TRBD1 (5 bases). The CDR3 contains 16 residues. V lost 3 bases and J 10 bases, leaving 22 bases between the germline ends. This CDR3 is CASSFTAGTAVGTIYF. The CDR3 DNA reads TGTGCCAGCAGTTTTACTGCGGGGACGGCCGTAGGGACCATATATTTT.

The J gene is TRBJ2-5, the V gene TRBV7-2; TRBD2 matches 8 bases. The CDR3 covers 18 residues. Germline CDR1 reads SGHTA; CDR2 reads FQGNSA. Trimming at V came to 11 bases and at J to 0 bases, leaving 20 bases not matched to a gene. The CDR3 sequence: CAGTRQARLAPDQETQYF. As DNA, the CDR3 is TGTGCCGGCACCCGACAAGCCCGACTAGCGCCTGACCAAGAGACCCAGTACTTC.

This clonotype was recorded a few times. The rearrangement joins TRBV7-3 to TRBJ2-6, with no clear D. Trimming stripped 2 bases from V and 0 bases from J, with 8 bases between. This CDR3 comprises 16 residues. Germline V CDR1 and CDR2: SGHTA, FQGTGA. Here the CDR3 reads CASSLYGRSGANVLTF. CDR3 sequence (DNA): TGTGCCAGCAGCTTATACGGGCGCTCTGGGGCCAACGTCCTGACTTTC.

The chain uses TRBV6-1 and TRBJ2-1; TRBD1 agrees at 10 bases. This CDR3 has 15 residues. J lost 4 bases, V lost 7 bases, and 7 bases had no gene match. Germline V gives CDR1 MNHNS, CDR2 SASEGT. The CDR3 here is CASTQGTGEYNEQFF. CDR3 DNA sequence: TGTGCCAGCACCCAAGGGACAGGGGAATACAATGAGCAGTTCTTC.

The chain carries TRBV12-3 or TRBV12-4 and TRBJ1-2; D is perhaps TRBD1 (5 bases). The CDR3 has 14 residues. The V end lost 4 bases, the J end lost 0 bases, and 9 bases lay between the germline ends. The CDR3: CASSSGLTNYGYTF. The CDR3 DNA follows: TGTGCCAGCAGTTCGGGACTGACTAACTATGGCTACACCTTC.

The chain carries TRBV6-5 and TRBJ2-4, with a tentative D call TRBD1 (5 bases). Per germline, CDR1 MNHEY and CDR2 SVGAGI. The V end lost 6 bases, the J end lost 7 bases, and 10 bases lay between the germline ends. The CDR3 runs 12 residues. For the CDR3, the DNA is TGTGCCAGCAGGGCACCAGGGAACATTCAGTACTTC. This sequence encodes CASRAPGNIQYF.